This T cell receptor beta chain was documented in a study of T-cell reconstitution after alpha-beta-depleted transplantation in children. Unique molecular identifiers were built into the TCRbeta library. MiXCR, applied by TCRdb to the PCR reads, yields one record per CDR3 protein. Among about 610,000 distinct CDR3 sequences listed, about 10% were seen once. This clonotype came up many times. The source of this sequence is a human donor who donated a stem cell graft to a child with acute myeloid leukemia. The material sequenced was PBMCs from the stem cell graft donor, taken from the stem cell graft.

CDR3 DNA: TGTGCCAGCAGTTTGGACAGACTAGCGAATGGATACAATGAGCAGTTCTTC. Translation gives CASSLDRLANGYNEQFF. The chain uses TRBV12-3 or TRBV12-4 and TRBJ2-1; 8 bases are a match to TRBD2. The CDR3 is 17 amino acids. The junction had 11 bases not matched to a gene; V was cut back by 3 bases and J by 4 bases.